This TCR beta chain was recovered during a study of molecular identifiers for immune sequencing clone quantification. This clonotype has only a few counts. Its antigen is not identified. One entry per CDR3 protein results from TCRdb running MiXCR on the PCR reads. The sample includes about 320,000 distinct CDR3 sequences, around 21% seen only once; the top ten take under 0.95%. Trimming took 1 base from V and 0 from J, leaving 11 bases between them. CDR1 is MNHEY, CDR2 SMNVEV, per germline (reference sequence). The CDR3 runs to 16 residues. General study points: Spiked Jurkat TCR RNA equivalent to one cell reportedly surfaced among approximately 1.1 million naive cells. Barcode sharing among identical TCR molecules could make large clones appear smaller. Beyond 20 RNA copies, clones held over 99% of effector molecules, compared with under 1% in naive cells.

Naive CD8 T cells were FACS-sorted by CD8+CD4-CCR7+CD45RA+ markers. The TCR sequence derives from a human donor in good health. Some libraries in this study had Jurkat cell RNA spiked in. The sample was naive CD8+ T cells from blood, with Jurkat cell RNA spiked in. Subset defined: FACS-sorted CD8+CD4-CCR7+CD45RA+ naive T cells. V and J are TRBV27 and TRBJ2-3; unclear D gene. In DNA, the CDR3 is TGTGCCAGCAGTTTATTAGGCGACACTAGCACAGATACGCAGTATTTT. Its protein product is CASSLLGDTSTDTQYF.